This T cell receptor beta chain is drawn from a study of breast tumors, draining lymph nodes, adjacent tissues. V lost 4 bases and J lost 10; bases outside the gene matches: 1. There are 12 residues in the CDR3. Germline lookup yields CDR1 SGHNT and CDR2 YENEEA. This clonotype was detected many times. Axillary draining lymph nodes of breast cancer patients supplied the node samples. TCRdb re-called the multiplex PCR reads through MiXCR, storing one row per CDR3 protein. The data show about 230,000 distinct CDR3 sequences, with less than 40% seen just once and more than 1.3% held by the top ten. The chain has TRBV11-3 and TRBJ2-1; 10 nucleotides agree with TRBD2. This receptor was taken from a female donor with breast cancer. Some clones in this sample may be carry-over from other donors' samples. The sequenced sample consisted of axillary lymph node tissue. The CDR3 region has the DNA TGTGCCAGCAGCTCGACTAGCGGGGAGCAGTTCTTC. Its protein product is CASSSTSGEQFF.